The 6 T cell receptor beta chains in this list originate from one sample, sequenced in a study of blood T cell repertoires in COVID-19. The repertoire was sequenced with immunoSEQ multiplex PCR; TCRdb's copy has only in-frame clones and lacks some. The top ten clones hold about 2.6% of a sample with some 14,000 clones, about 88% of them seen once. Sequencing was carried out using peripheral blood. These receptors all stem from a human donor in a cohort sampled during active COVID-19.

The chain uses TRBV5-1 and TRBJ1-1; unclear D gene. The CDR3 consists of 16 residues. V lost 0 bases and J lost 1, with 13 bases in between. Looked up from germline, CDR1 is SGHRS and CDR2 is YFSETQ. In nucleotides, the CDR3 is TGCGCCAGCAGCTTGGCCGGGGTGGGAGCGAACACTGAAGCTTTCTTT. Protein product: CASSLAGVGANTEAFF. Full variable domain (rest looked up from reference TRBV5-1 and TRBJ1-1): KAGVTQTPRYLIKTRGQQVTLSCSPISGHRSVSWYQQTPGQGLQFLFEYFSETQRNKGNFPGRFSGRQFSNSRSEMNVSTLELGDSALYLCASSLAGVGANTEAFFGQGTRLTVV.

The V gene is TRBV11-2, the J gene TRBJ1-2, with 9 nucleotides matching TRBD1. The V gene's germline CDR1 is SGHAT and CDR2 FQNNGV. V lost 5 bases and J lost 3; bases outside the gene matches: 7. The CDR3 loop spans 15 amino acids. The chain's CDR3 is CASSLRTGVDYGYTF. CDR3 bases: TGTGCCAGCAGCCTACGGACAGGGGTGGACTATGGCTACACCTTC.

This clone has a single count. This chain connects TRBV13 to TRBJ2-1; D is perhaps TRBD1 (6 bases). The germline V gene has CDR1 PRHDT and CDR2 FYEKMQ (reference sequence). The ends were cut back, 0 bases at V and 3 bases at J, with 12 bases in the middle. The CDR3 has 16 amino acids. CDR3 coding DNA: TGTGCCAGCAGCTTAGGACAGGGAAGGATCTACAATGAGCAGTTCTTC. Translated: CASSLGQGRIYNEQFF.

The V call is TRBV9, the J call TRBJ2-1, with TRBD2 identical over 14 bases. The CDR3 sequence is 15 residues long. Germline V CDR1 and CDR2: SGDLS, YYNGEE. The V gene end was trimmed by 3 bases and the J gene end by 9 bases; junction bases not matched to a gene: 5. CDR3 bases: TGTGCCAGCAGCGAGACTAGCGGGGGGGCCGGTGAGCAGTTCTTC. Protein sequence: CASSETSGGAGEQFF.

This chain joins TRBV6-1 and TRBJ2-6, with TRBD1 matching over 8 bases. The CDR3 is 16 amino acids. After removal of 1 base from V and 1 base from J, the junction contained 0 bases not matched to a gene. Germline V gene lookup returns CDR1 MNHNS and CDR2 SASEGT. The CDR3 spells CASSEDRGSGANVLTF. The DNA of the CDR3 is TGTGCCAGCAGTGAAGACAGGGGGTCTGGGGCCAACGTCCTGACTTTC.

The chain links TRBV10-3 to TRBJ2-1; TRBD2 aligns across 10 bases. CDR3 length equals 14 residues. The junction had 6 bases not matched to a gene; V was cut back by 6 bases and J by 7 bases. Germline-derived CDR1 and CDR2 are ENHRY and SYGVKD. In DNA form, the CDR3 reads TGTGCCATCAGAGAGAGCGGGGGGGGGAATGAGCAGTTCTTC. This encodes CAIRESGGGNEQFF.